The T cell receptor beta chain under discussion was sequenced for a study of blood T cell repertoires in COVID-19. The CDR3 totals 14 residues. Germline trimming cut 5 bases from V and 2 bases from J; bases unmatched to any gene: 4. Germline CDR1 and CDR2: MNHEY and SVGAGI. Original data processing: Cell counts per sample came from amplifying reference gene primers. The assay was immunoSEQ multiplex PCR, and TCRdb's table has in-frame clones only and misses some. V and J calls and clone size are those listed in that table; D and trimming were worked out from the DNA. This table has around 150,000 clones, around 77% appearing once.

Sequenced sample: peripheral blood. The chain is built from TRBV6-5 and TRBJ2-7; TRBD1 matches 9 bases. This clonotype originated in a man in his 70s with acute or convalescent COVID-19. The CDR3 coding sequence is TGTGCCAGCAGTAAGGACAGGGGAACCTACGAGCAGTACTTC. Translation gives CASSKDRGTYEQYF.